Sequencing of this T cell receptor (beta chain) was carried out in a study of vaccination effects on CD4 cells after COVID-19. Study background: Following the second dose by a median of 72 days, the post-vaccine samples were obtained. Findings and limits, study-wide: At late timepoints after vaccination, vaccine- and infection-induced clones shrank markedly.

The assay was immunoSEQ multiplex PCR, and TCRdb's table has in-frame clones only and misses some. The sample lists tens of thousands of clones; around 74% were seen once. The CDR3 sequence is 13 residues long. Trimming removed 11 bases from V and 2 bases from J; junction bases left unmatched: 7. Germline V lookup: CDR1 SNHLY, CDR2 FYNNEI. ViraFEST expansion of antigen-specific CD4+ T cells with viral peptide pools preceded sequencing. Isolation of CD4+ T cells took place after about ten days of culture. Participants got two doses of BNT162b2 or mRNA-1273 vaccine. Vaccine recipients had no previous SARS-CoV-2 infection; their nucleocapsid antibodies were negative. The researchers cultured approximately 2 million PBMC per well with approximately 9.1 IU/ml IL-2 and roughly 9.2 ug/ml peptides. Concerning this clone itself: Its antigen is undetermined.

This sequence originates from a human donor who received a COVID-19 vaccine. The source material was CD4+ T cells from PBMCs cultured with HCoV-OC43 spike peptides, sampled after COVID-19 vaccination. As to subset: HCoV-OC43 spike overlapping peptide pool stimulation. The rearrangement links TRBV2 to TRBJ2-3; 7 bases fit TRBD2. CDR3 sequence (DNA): TGTGCCGGGTCCGGGGGGATCACAGATACGCAGTATTTT. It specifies CAGSGGITDTQYF.